The 24 T cell receptor beta chains presented below share a single source sample, sequenced in a study of T cells expressing NK-cell markers. Reanalyzing the 5' RACE reads, TCRdb keeps one entry per CDR3 protein, without DNA. The sample table sets out a few hundred thousand distinct CDR3 sequences. The sequencing input was blood T cells: a sorted CD56 or NKG2C T cell subset, CD4+ or CD8+ T cells, or bulk PBMC T cells (not recorded which). The receptors originated from a man aged 18-75 years in good health.

The chain has TRBV5-8 and TRBJ2-3; TCRdb proposes TRBD1, but this gene call is untestable without DNA. CDR1 and CDR2 (germline): SGHTS, YDEGEE. The CDR3 runs 16 residues. CDR3 amino acids: CASSNYRGLNTDTQYF.

V usage is TRBV6-5 and J usage is TRBJ2-7; with no DNA, the TCRdb D assignment of TRBD2 cannot be verified. The CDR3 is 13 amino acids. From germline, CDR1 is MNHEY and CDR2 SVGAGI. This CDR3 reads CASSTSGGVEQYF.

The chain carries TRBV23-1 and TRBJ2-1; TCRdb selects TRBD1, and the lack of DNA leaves this call unchecked. TRBV23-1 is reported as an ORF; its role is uncertain. The CDR3 spans 13 residues. CDR3 sequence reads: CASSPGAPWEQFF.

The chain employs TRBV11-2 and TRBJ2-1; TCRdb indicates TRBD2, and absent DNA this call remains unverified. The CDR3 has 18 amino acids. In germline, CDR1 is SGHAT, CDR2 FQNNGV. The CDR3 sequence is CASSFPASGGSSYNEQFF.

This chain links TRBV20-1 with TRBJ2-1; TCRdb gives TRBD2 as the D gene, but with no DNA this cannot be confirmed. The V gene's germline CDR1 is DFQATT and CDR2 SNEGSKA (reference sequence). This CDR3 comprises 14 residues. The CDR3 sequence: CSADSGGANNEQFF.

This chain uses TRBV2 with TRBJ1-6. The length of the CDR3 is 14 residues. Germline V CDR1 and CDR2: SNHLY, FYNNEI. The CDR3 loop is CASRGTAGLSPLHF.

The chain has TRBV20-1 and TRBJ1-4. The CDR3 sequence is 13 residues long. Per germline, CDR1 DFQATT and CDR2 SNEGSKA (reference sequence). CDR3 loop: CSANPSRNEKLFF.

The J gene is TRBJ2-1, the V gene TRBV12-3 or TRBV12-4. The CDR3 extends over 15 amino acids. CDR3 protein: CASSPLSATYNEQFF.

V and J are TRBV5-4 and TRBJ2-7. The CDR3 contains 13 residues. Per the germline V gene, CDR1 is SGHNT and CDR2 is YYREEE (reference sequence). The CDR3 is CASRRRGSYEQYF.

The chain couples TRBV5-1 to TRBJ2-7; there is no DNA to check the TCRdb D call of TRBD1. CDR1 and CDR2 (germline): SGHRS, YFSETQ. This CDR3 is built from 15 residues. CDR3 sequence: CASSPNADRRDEQYF.

The V and J genes are TRBV5-1 and TRBJ1-6; TCRdb picks TRBD1, but there is no DNA to check that call. This CDR3 contains 15 residues. The germline CDR1 and CDR2 sequences are SGHRS and YFSETQ. The CDR3 spells CASRRLGQDSSPLHF.

V gene TRBV10-3 combines with J gene TRBJ2-3; the TCRdb call, TRBD2, lacks DNA for checking. This CDR3 is 15 amino acids long. CDR1 ENHRY and CDR2 SYGVKD come from the germline V gene. This CDR3 reads CAIAASGGNTDTQYF.

CDR3: CASSDLLAGDLGDTQYF. V is TRBV5-1 and J is TRBJ2-3; TCRdb's D gene call, TRBD2, goes unchecked for lack of DNA. CDR1 is SGHRS, CDR2 YFSETQ, per germline. This CDR3 contains 17 residues.

This chain joins TRBV2 and TRBJ2-7; without DNA, the TCRdb call of TRBD2 cannot be checked. The CDR3 has 15 residues. Germline V gives CDR1 SNHLY, CDR2 FYNNEI. This chain's CDR3 is CASIPTSGGAYEQYF.

The chain combines TRBV21-1 with TRBJ2-3. TRBV21-1 is described as a pseudogene. The CDR3 runs 17 residues. Here the CDR3 reads CASSNRCLGPKTDTQYF.

The V gene is TRBV5-6, the J gene TRBJ2-1; as DNA is missing, the TRBD2 call by TCRdb cannot be tested. The CDR3 sequence is 15 residues long. The germline V gene has CDR1 SGHDT and CDR2 YYEEEE. CDR3 residues: CASSLVLVGYNEQFF.

The rearrangement joins TRBV7-3 to TRBJ2-5. The germline CDR1 and CDR2 sequences are SGHTA and FQGTGA. The CDR3 consists of 13 residues. This CDR3 reads CASSLGVYETQYF.

The chain uses TRBV11-2 and TRBJ2-1. Germline V gene lookup returns CDR1 SGHAT and CDR2 FQNNGV. The CDR3 runs to 13 residues. The CDR3 region is CASSLRGYNEQFF.

The chain employs TRBV6-1 and TRBJ2-5; TCRdb's D gene call, TRBD1, goes unchecked for lack of DNA. This CDR3 is 14 amino acids long. Germline V lookup: CDR1 MNHNS, CDR2 SASEGT. The CDR3 here is CASSRGTQQETQYF.

The V gene is TRBV12-3 or TRBV12-4, the J gene TRBJ1-4; TCRdb's D gene call, TRBD1, goes unchecked for lack of DNA. This CDR3 contains 14 residues. The CDR3 sequence is CASSRDTVYEKLFF.

The rearrangement uses TRBV6-1 and TRBJ1-2; TCRdb gives TRBD1 as the D gene, but with no DNA this cannot be confirmed. Germline values: CDR1 MNHNS, CDR2 SASEGT. The CDR3 has 14 residues. This chain's CDR3 is CASKGRQGRYGYTF.

The chain links TRBV20-1 to TRBJ2-7. This CDR3 region has 15 residues. Looked up from germline, CDR1 is DFQATT and CDR2 is SNEGSKA (reference sequence). This CDR3 reads CSARDRIRNWDEQYF.

The chain carries TRBV6-5 and TRBJ1-4; the D call from TCRdb, TRBD1, cannot be confirmed without DNA. Per germline, CDR1 MNHEY and CDR2 SVGAGI. The CDR3 contains 14 residues. CDR3 loop: CASKGTALNEKLFF.

The chain has TRBV6-5 and TRBJ2-7; TCRdb indicates TRBD2, and absent DNA this call remains unverified. The CDR3 is made up of 15 amino acids. CDR1 and CDR2 from the germline V gene are MNHEY and SVGAGI. CDR3 region: CASSYDGLDTSEQYF.